These 19 T cell receptor beta chains came from one sample sequenced in a study of CD8+CD57+ T cells in acquired aplastic anemia. Profiles of TCR beta VDJ and CDR3 were generated from a genomic DNA template. TCRdb ran MiXCR on the reads and lists one entry per CDR3 protein. The data show around 180,000 distinct CDR3 sequences, about 60% seen once. Sequencing input: sorted CD4+, CD8+, or CD8+CD57+ T cells (not recorded which) from PBMCs. The receptors come from a human donor in good health.

The rearrangement uses TRBV15 and TRBJ1-1; the match to TRBD1 covers 7 bases. This CDR3 has 14 residues. Germline trimming cut 0 bases from V and 5 bases from J; bases unmatched to any gene: 3. Germline V gene sequence: CDR1 LNHNV, CDR2 YYDKDF (reference sequence). The CDR3 DNA reads TGTGCCACCAGCAGAGAGGCAGGGGGAACTGAAGCTTTCTTT. As protein: CATSREAGGTEAFF.

The chain recombines TRBV19 with TRBJ2-3; 9 bases line up with TRBD2. CDR3 length equals 15 residues. Germline CDR1 is LNHDA and CDR2 is SQIVND (reference sequence). V gave up 4 bases and J gave up 5 bases; unmatched junction bases: 7. As DNA, the CDR3 is TGTGCCAGTAGTACTGGCGGGAGGGCAGTAGATACGCAGTATTTT. Translating it yields CASSTGGRAVDTQYF.

This clonotype occurred once. The chain combines TRBV7-2 with TRBJ1-5, with D perhaps matching TRBD1 (5 bases). V lost 0 bases, J lost 4 bases, and 19 bases lay in between. CDR1 is SGHTA and CDR2 is FQGNSA in the germline V gene. This CDR3 comprises 18 residues. DNA for the CDR3: TGTGCCAGCAGCTTAGCGGTGTCTTATGGGGGTGTAAATCAGCCCCAGCATTTT. Residues: CASSLAVSYGGVNQPQHF.

This clonotype appeared many times. This chain connects TRBV5-6 to TRBJ2-5, with D perhaps TRBD1 or TRBD2 (5 bases each). V gave up 0 bases and J gave up 5 bases, with 8 bases separating them. CDR1 is SGHDT, CDR2 YYEEEE, per germline. The CDR3 is 13 residues long. The CDR3 sequence is CASSLGGGETQYF. The DNA of the CDR3 is TGTGCCAGCAGCTTGGGTGGGGGTGAGACCCAGTACTTC.

The V gene is TRBV7-8, the J gene TRBJ2-7; TRBD2 matches at 7 bases. Germline-derived CDR1 and CDR2 are SGHVS and FQNEAQ. The CDR3 sequence is 13 residues long. Trimming removed 3 bases from V and 7 bases from J; junction bases left unmatched: 6. CDR3 DNA sequence: TGTGCCAGCAGCTTGCGGGGGAGGGCTGAGCAGTACTTC. It is translated as CASSLRGRAEQYF.

This clonotype was observed a handful of times. The CDR3 loop reads CATREDTNYGYTF. The CDR3 bases are TGTGCCACCAGGGAGGATACTAACTATGGCTACACCTTC. J is TRBJ1-2 and V is TRBV15; D gene uncertain. The CDR3 covers 13 residues. Germline V gives CDR1 LNHNV, CDR2 YYDKDF (reference sequence). Trimming left V 6 bases short and J 0 bases short, with 8 bases between.

This clonotype showed up many times. The rearrangement joins TRBV20-1 to TRBJ2-1; 9 positions match TRBD2. The CDR3 is 16 residues long. V was pared by 2 bases and J by 1 base, with 6 bases of the junction left unmatched. Germline V lookup: CDR1 DFQATT, CDR2 SNEGSKA (reference sequence). Here the CDR3 DNA reads TGCAGTGCTAGAAGTGGACTAGCGCGTTCCTACAATGAGCAGTTCTTC. This translates into CSARSGLARSYNEQFF.

V is TRBV7-7 and J is TRBJ2-1, with TRBD2 matching over 14 bases. Germline V gene lookup returns CDR1 SSHAT and CDR2 FNYEAQ (reference sequence). V was pared by 5 bases and J by 8 bases, with 2 bases of the junction left unmatched. CDR3 length: 14 residues. In DNA form, the CDR3 reads TGTGCCAGCAGCCGGACTAGCGGGGGGCATGAGCAGTTCTTC. It translates to CASSRTSGGHEQFF.

The J gene is TRBJ2-1, the V gene TRBV20-1; D is unresolved. Germline V gene data show CDR1 as DFQATT and CDR2 as SNEGSKA (reference sequence). This CDR3 has 13 amino acids. V was shortened by 3 bases and J by 2 bases, with 8 bases between the two germline ends. DNA for the CDR3: TGCAGTGCTAGCCCTGACGCCTACAATGAGCAGTTCTTC. It is translated as CSASPDAYNEQFF.

The chain joins TRBV24-1 to TRBJ2-3, with TRBD1 as a possible D gene (5 bases). The closer fit of TRBJ2-7 to the DNA end suggests the J call may be wrong. The germline gives CDR1 KGHDR, CDR2 SFDVKD. This CDR3 spans 16 amino acids. This CDR3 is CATSDSSLRGFYEQYF. The CDR3 DNA follows: TGTGCCACCAGTGATTCGTCCCTTAGGGGATTCTACGAGCAGTACTTC.

The DNA of the CDR3 is TGTGCCAGCAGCTTAAGGGCCGGCGGAGTCGACGAGCAGTACTTC. It yields the protein CASSLRAGGVDEQYF. V is TRBV9 and J is TRBJ2-7; D is uncertain. Germline assignment: CDR1 SGDLS and CDR2 YYNGEE. The length of the CDR3 is 15 residues. Trimming took 4 bases from V and 5 from J, leaving 19 bases between them.

In this sample, this clonotype turned up a few times. This sequence joins TRBV7-9 and TRBJ2-1; D might be TRBD1 or TRBD2, each matching 5 bases. The CDR3 spans 15 residues. V was cut by 5 bases and J by 3 bases, with 14 bases left in between. Germline assignment: CDR1 SEHNR and CDR2 FQNEAQ (reference sequence). The CDR3 DNA reads as TGTGCCAGCAGCGTCGAGGGACGGGACTACAATGAGCAGTTCTTC. Encoded protein: CASSVEGRDYNEQFF. Looking up the rest from reference TRBV7-9 and TRBJ2-1 gives the full variable domain: DTGVSQNPRHKITKRGQNVTFRCDPISEHNRLYWYRQTLGQGPEFLTYFQNEAQLEKSRLLSDRFSAERPKGSFSTLEIQRTEQGDSAMYLCASSVEGRDYNEQFFGPGTRLTVL.

This clonotype appeared once. V usage is TRBV7-9 and J usage is TRBJ2-2; D call uncertain. Germline lookup yields CDR1 SEHNR and CDR2 FQNEAQ (reference sequence). The CDR3 extends over 15 amino acids. V was cut by 6 bases and J by 2 bases, with 13 bases left in between. CDR3 in amino acids: CASSGGSTNTGELFF. In DNA form, the CDR3 reads TGTGCCAGCAGTGGTGGCAGTACCAACACCGGGGAGCTGTTTTTT.

This clonotype was counted many times. The V gene is TRBV7-9, the J gene TRBJ2-3; 8 nucleotides align to TRBD2. CDR1 and CDR2 from the germline V gene are SEHNR and FQNEAQ (reference sequence). The V gene end was trimmed by 9 bases and the J gene end by 2 bases; junction bases not matched to a gene: 4. The CDR3 loop spans 13 amino acids. The CDR3 here is CASSGGNTDTQYF. CDR3 nucleotides: TGTGCCAGTTCGGGGGGGAACACAGATACGCAGTATTTT. Together with reference TRBV7-9 and TRBJ2-3, the CDR3 gives the full variable domain: DTGVSQNPRHKITKRGQNVTFRCDPISEHNRLYWYRQTLGQGPEFLTYFQNEAQLEKSRLLSDRFSAERPKGSFSTLEIQRTEQGDSAMYLCASSGGNTDTQYFGPGTRLTVL.

In its sample, this clonotype was seen many times. Here the CDR3 DNA reads TGTGCCAGCAGTTACACGGCAGGCCAGAATCAAGAGACCCAGTACTTC. This gives the protein CASSYTAGQNQETQYF. This chain links TRBV6-5 with TRBJ2-5; D is unclear. From germline, CDR1 is MNHEY and CDR2 SVGAGI. Trimming pared 2 bases from V and 2 bases from J, leaving 15 bases between. This CDR3 spans 16 amino acids.

This clonotype was observed a single time. The chain employs TRBV6-5 and TRBJ1-5; possibly TRBD1 for D (6 bases). With 5 bases removed from V and 6 bases from J, the gap between germline ends came to 11 bases. The germline gives CDR1 MNHEY, CDR2 SVGAGI. The CDR3 consists of 13 residues. The chain's CDR3 is CASSPHRAQPQHF. In DNA form, the CDR3 reads TGTGCCAGCAGTCCCCACAGGGCTCAGCCCCAGCATTTT.

The chain employs TRBV10-3 and TRBJ2-7, with a tentative D call TRBD2 (6 bases). Per germline, CDR1 ENHRY and CDR2 SYGVKD. Trimming cost V 6 bases and J 5 bases, with 14 bases left between them. The CDR3 runs to 13 residues. This CDR3 is CAIRSGRENEQYF. The CDR3 region has the DNA TGTGCCATCAGGTCAGGCCGGGAGAACGAGCAGTACTTC.

In its sample, this clonotype was seen a few times. The chain employs TRBV7-9 and TRBJ1-1; D remains unclear. Germline CDR1 is SEHNR and CDR2 is FQNEAQ (reference sequence). The CDR3 extends over 13 amino acids. V was cut by 5 bases and J by 7 bases, with 14 bases left in between. CDR3 DNA: TGTGCCAGCAGCGTCCGGGAGGATATTGAAGCTTTCTTT. Protein: CASSVREDIEAFF.

This chain uses TRBV20-1 with TRBJ2-7, with 7 bases lining up with TRBD2. Trimming at V came to 5 bases and at J to 9 bases, leaving 16 bases not matched to a gene. Germline CDR1 DFQATT, CDR2 SNEGSKA (reference sequence). The CDR3 spans 14 residues. The CDR3 DNA reads TGCAGTGCTGGCAGCGGGAAAGGGTACGACGGGCAGTACTTC. Translated: CSAGSGKGYDGQYF.